This TCR beta chain emerged from a study of cytotoxic CD8 clonotypes in ibrutinib-treated CLL. From germline, CDR1 is MNHEY and CDR2 SVGAGI. CDR3 length equals 14 residues. V was clipped by 3 bases and J by 4 bases, with 10 bases between them. TCRdb's copy holds only in-frame clones and misses some; the assay was immunoSEQ multiplex PCR. The table lists 150,000 or so clones, about 84% of them singletons. The sequences come from PBMCs, collected after 36 months of ibrutinib treatment. V gene TRBV6-5 combines with J gene TRBJ1-3; D is undetermined. This receptor was obtained from a human donor with chronic lymphocytic leukemia. The CDR3 bases are TGTGCCAGCAGTTATGGACTTTCCGGAAACACCATATATTTT. It specifies CASSYGLSGNTIYF.